The sequence of this T cell receptor beta chain was determined in a study of T cell repertoires in cytomegalovirus infection. Study overall: Public TCR beta signatures were indicative of both CMV infection and a matching HLA type.

As concerns this clonotype: Its antigen is undetermined.

In TCRdb, the reads were re-called with MiXCR into one record per CDR3 protein. The sample lists 150,000 to 200,000 distinct CDR3 sequences; roughly an eighth were seen once. Findings of the study overall: Totalled public TCR beta family frequency picked out people who carried CMV plus the relevant HLA. The ex vivo response showed dominance by HLA-C-restricted CMV-specific TCR beta clonotypes.

This CDR3 has 15 amino acids. Trimming took off 1 base at V and 2 bases at J, with 15 bases between the two ends. CDR1 DFQATT and CDR2 SNEGSKA come from the germline V gene (reference sequence). The material sequenced was PBMCs. This TCR derives from a human donor in good health (CMV status not recorded). Some clones in this sample may be carry-over from other donors' samples. The genes are TRBV20-1 and TRBJ2-7, with a tentative D call TRBD2 (6 bases). The chain's CDR3 is CSARGTGLGTYEQYF. CDR3 DNA sequence: TGCAGTGCTAGAGGAACGGGACTGGGGACCTACGAGCAGTACTTC.